This T cell receptor (beta chain) originates from a study of Ad26.COV2.S vaccination and SARS-CoV-2 variants. TCRdb's copy holds only in-frame clones and misses some; the assay was immunoSEQ multiplex PCR. The data hold about 680,000 clones, with about 90% observed a single time. Regarding treatment: around 19 received Ad26.COV2.S at low or high dose, single or two shots; about 5 received placebo; per-sample allocation not given. On day 63 after the first injection, vaccine and placebo recipients gave samples. V was cut by 6 bases and J by 7 bases, with 13 bases left in between. The CDR3 extends over 13 amino acids. CDR1 and CDR2 (germline): MNHEY, SMNVEV (reference sequence).

The chain is built from TRBV27 and TRBJ2-1, with D unresolved. The source material was peripheral blood, sampled in a trial of Ad26.COV2.S vaccine versus placebo. The receptor was derived from a person between 18 and 65 years old who received the Ad26.COV2.S COVID-19 vaccine or a placebo. The CDR3 region has the DNA TGTGCCAGCAGGTCCCTTCTGTGGAATGAGCAGTTCTTC. It translates to CASRSLLWNEQFF.